This T cell receptor beta chain was sequenced for a study of blood T cell repertoires in COVID-19. Germline CDR1 reads LNHDA; CDR2 reads SQIVND (reference sequence). V was pared by 6 bases and J by 5 bases, with 13 bases of the junction left unmatched. The CDR3 spans 16 residues. Methods used by the authors: Amplification of reference gene primers provided the estimated nucleated cell counts. TCRdb's copy holds only in-frame clones and misses some; the assay was immunoSEQ multiplex PCR. Clonal size and the V and J genes are those of that table, whereas D and trimming came from the DNA. The table has under 40,000 clones, around 91% seen once.

This clonotype originated in a man aged 55-75 years with active COVID-19. V gene TRBV19 combines with J gene TRBJ1-5; 7 bases are a match to TRBD1. The sample consisted of peripheral blood. As DNA, the CDR3 is TGTGCCAGTAGGGACAGTAAGACAGGGATCCATCAGCCCCAGCATTTT. Residues: CASRDSKTGIHQPQHF. The complete variable domain, with remaining parts taken from reference TRBV19 and TRBJ1-5, reads DGGITQSPKYLFRKEGQNVTLSCEQNLNHDAMYWYRQDPGQGLRLIYYSQIVNDFQKGDIAEGYSVSREKKESFPLTVTSAQKNPTAFYLCASRDSKTGIHQPQHFGDGTRLSIL.